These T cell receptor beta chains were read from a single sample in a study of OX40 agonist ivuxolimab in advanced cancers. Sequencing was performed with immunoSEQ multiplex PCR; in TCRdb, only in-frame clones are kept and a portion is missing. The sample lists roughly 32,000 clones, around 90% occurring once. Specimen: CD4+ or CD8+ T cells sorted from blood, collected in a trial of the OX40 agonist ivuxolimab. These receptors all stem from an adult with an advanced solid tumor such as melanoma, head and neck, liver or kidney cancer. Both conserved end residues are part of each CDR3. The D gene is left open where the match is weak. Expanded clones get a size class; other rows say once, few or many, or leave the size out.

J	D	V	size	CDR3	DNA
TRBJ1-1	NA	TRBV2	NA	CASNIRGGGTEAFF	TGTGCCAGCAACATACGAGGTGGGGGCACTGAAGCTTTCTTT
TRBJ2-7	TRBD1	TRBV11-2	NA	CASSLERGLYEQYF	TGTGCCAGCAGCTTAGAAAGGGGGCTCTACGAGCAGTACTTC
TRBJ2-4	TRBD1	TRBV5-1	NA	CASSPQGIQNIQYF	TGCGCCAGCAGCCCACAGGGGATCCAAAACATTCAGTACTTC
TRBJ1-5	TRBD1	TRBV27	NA	CASSPDRVRSPQHF	TGTGCCAGCAGTCCCGACAGGGTACGGTCGCCCCAGCATTTT
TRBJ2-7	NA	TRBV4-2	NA	CASSQEGQPIYEQYF	TGTGCCAGCAGCCAAGAAGGACAGCCCATCTACGAGCAGTACTTC
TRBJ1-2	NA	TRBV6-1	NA	CASSEASGQRDGYTF	TGTGCCAGCAGTGAAGCGTCGGGACAAAGGGATGGCTACACCTTC
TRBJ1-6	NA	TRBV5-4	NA	CASSAAGARNSPLHF	TGTGCCAGCAGCGCGGCGGGGGCTAGGAATTCACCCCTCCACTTT
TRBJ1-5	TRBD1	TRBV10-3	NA	CAIGGTGNQPQHF	TGTGCCATCGGGGGGACAGGTAATCAGCCCCAGCATTTT
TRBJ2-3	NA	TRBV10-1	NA	CASSDSQDRTDTQYF	TGCGCCAGCAGTGACTCACAGGACCGCACAGATACGCAGTATTTT
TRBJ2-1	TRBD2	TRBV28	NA	CASSLGPGLGGGYNEQFF	TGTGCCAGCAGTTTAGGTCCTGGATTGGGCGGGGGCTACAATGAGCAGTTCTTC
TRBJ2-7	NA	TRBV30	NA	CAWSVQTEQYF	TGTGCCTGGAGTGTCCAGACCGAGCAGTACTTC
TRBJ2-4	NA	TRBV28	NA	CATRSAKNIQYF	TGTGCTACCCGGTCGGCCAAAAACATTCAGTACTTC
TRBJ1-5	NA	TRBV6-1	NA	CASTEVQGTQPQHF	TGTGCCAGCACTGAGGTCCAGGGGACTCAGCCCCAGCATTTT
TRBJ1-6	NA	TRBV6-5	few	CASSYSLMVNALHF	TGTGCCAGCAGTTACTCCCTTATGGTCAATGCCCTCCACTTT
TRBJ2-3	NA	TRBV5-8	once	CASSLELRGDTQYF	TGTGCCAGCAGCTTGGAGCTTCGGGGAGATACGCAGTATTTT
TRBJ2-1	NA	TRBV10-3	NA	CASSADNEQFF	TGTGCCTCATCAGCGGACAATGAGCAGTTCTTC
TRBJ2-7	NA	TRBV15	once	CATSRVVGEYEQYF	TGTGCCACCAGCAGAGTCGTTGGCGAGTACGAGCAGTACTTC
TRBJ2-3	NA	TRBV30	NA	CAWSLGGTGTDTQYF	TGTGCCTGGAGTCTTGGTGGGACCGGCACAGATACGCAGTATTTT
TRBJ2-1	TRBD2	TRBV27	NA	CASSPGLAGHEQFF	TGTGCCAGCAGTCCGGGACTAGCGGGACATGAGCAGTTCTTC
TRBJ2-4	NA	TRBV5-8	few	CASSLGATTKNIQYF	TGTGCCAGCAGCTTGGGGGCTACGACCAAAAACATTCAGTACTTC
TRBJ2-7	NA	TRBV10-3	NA	CAISEESYEQYF	TGTGCCATCAGTGAGGAGAGCTACGAGCAGTACTTC
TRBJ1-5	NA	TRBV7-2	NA	CASSSKGGQFNSNQPQHF	TGTGCCAGCAGCTCAAAAGGGGGGCAGTTTAATAGCAATCAGCCCCAGCATTTT
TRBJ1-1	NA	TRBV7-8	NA	CASSKTAHLPPRSEAFF	TGTGCCAGCAGCAAGACAGCTCACCTACCCCCGAGATCTGAAGCTTTCTTT
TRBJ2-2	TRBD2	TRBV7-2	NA	CASSSSGRAVGELFF	TGTGCCAGCAGCTCTAGCGGGAGGGCTGTCGGGGAGCTGTTTTTT
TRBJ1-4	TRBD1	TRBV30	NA	CAWNRDRDEKLFF	TGTGCCTGGAACCGGGACAGAGACGAAAAACTGTTTTTT
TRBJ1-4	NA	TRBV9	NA	CASSVAPGSNEKLFF	TGTGCCAGCAGCGTAGCACCCGGCTCCAATGAAAAACTGTTTTTT
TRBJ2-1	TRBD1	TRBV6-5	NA	CASSTPSGQGNEQFF	TGTGCCAGCAGTACCCCTTCGGGACAGGGAAATGAGCAGTTCTTC
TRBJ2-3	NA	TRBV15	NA	CATSSLGGGGTDTQYF	TGTGCCACCAGCTCTCTAGGGGGGGGAGGAACAGATACGCAGTATTTT
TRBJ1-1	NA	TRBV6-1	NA	CASRVQANTEAFF	TGTGCCAGCAGAGTGCAGGCGAACACTGAAGCTTTCTTT
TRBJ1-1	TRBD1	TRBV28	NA	CASRTPGQGALNTEAFF	TGTGCCAGCAGGACACCGGGACAGGGGGCGCTCAACACTGAAGCTTTCTTT
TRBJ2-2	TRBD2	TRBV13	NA	CASSTGLAGANTGELFF	TGTGCCAGCAGCACCGGACTAGCGGGAGCGAACACCGGGGAGCTGTTTTTT